Reported below is one T cell receptor beta chain. PBMCs, at least 6.5 million per sample, were isolated. Together with a sample-barcoded 5' primer, a J-beta primer mix was included in a second PCR lasting roughly 7 to 11 cycles. Each cDNA molecule was tagged by a template-switch adaptor with 12 random nucleotides. CDR3-containing paired-end reads numbering at least 3 million came from each sample. MiXCR was run by TCRdb on the 5' RACE reads, yielding one entry per CDR3 protein. The sample lists 700,000 or so distinct CDR3 sequences; roughly two fifths were seen once. The CDR3 contains 13 residues. Germline V lookup: CDR1 MNHNS, CDR2 SASEGT. V lost 4 bases and J lost 4, with 8 bases in between. The sample originates from a study of blood T cells in healthy people across ages.

The chain joins TRBV6-1 to TRBJ1-5, with D perhaps matching TRBD1 (5 bases). The TCR comes from an elderly man in good health. Sequenced input: blood. CDR3 in DNA: TGTGCCAGCAGTGCCAGGGTAAATCAGCCCCAGCATTTT. It specifies CASSARVNQPQHF.